This entry is about one T cell receptor beta chain. This specimen belongs to a study of T cell responses to AZD1222 COVID-19 vaccine. Between the trimmed V and J ends, which lost 7 bases and 1 base, there was a span of 8 bases. From germline, CDR1 is MNHEY and CDR2 SVGAGI. CDR3 length equals 13 residues. Clones were read by immunoSEQ multiplex PCR, and TCRdb kept only the in-frame ones, dropping some. The table lists fewer than 50,000 clones, less than 85% of them singletons. This clonotype was obtained from an adult in good health. Here the sequenced sample was peripheral blood, taken on day 0 of AZD1222 vaccination. The chain links TRBV6-5 to TRBJ1-3; no definite D call. The CDR3 nucleotides read TGTGCCAGCAAAACCTCGTCTGGAAACACCATATATTTT. Protein product: CASKTSSGNTIYF.